The entry that follows covers one T cell receptor beta chain sequence. This clonotype was counted between two and nine times. No cognate antigen has been identified for it. The record has no base qualities; no much larger clone is one base away. Sequencing relied on an Illumina NovaSeq 6000. TCR cDNA was synthesized by 5'RACE template switching, which introduced a universal primer site and unique molecular identifiers. Priming for cDNA synthesis came from both the TCR alpha and TCR beta constant segments. Library amplification used two PCR steps, and the second PCR step added sample barcodes and sequencing adapters. Sequencing of the libraries was done on either Illumina HiSeq 2500 (2x100 bp) or NovaSeq (2x150 bp). For the original study's pipeline: MIGEC handled demultiplexing of reads and collapsing into UMI consensus sequences, while MiXCR performed V(D)J alignment. Using edgeR on replicate PBMC samples, clonotypes were called vaccine-responding if FDR was below 0.01 and the log2 fold change was above 5 up to day 15. Each bulk clonotype was labeled CD4 or CD8 based on which sequenced repertoire, CD4 or CD8, contained the clonotype at higher abundance. The raw public reads went through TCRdb reprocessing: fastp at Q25, MiXCR clone calling, in-frame beta chains kept. For every CDR3 protein sequence, its rows merge into one entry that carries the most common genes and DNA. Clone size and V and J calls follow TCRdb, not the original study. Recorded for this sample are nearly 300,000 distinct CDR3 sequences; roughly 8.7% of them occurred a single time. The ten largest clones take up 3% to 4% of the sample.

This specimen belongs to a study of T cells after yellow fever vaccination (dated by TCRdb to the late 2010s). In the study overall: The SMART-Seq v4 Ultra Low Input RNA kit was used to prepare libraries from fractions with low cell numbers. To track T-cell clones before and after primary and booster YFV17D yellow fever vaccination, bulk TCR alpha and beta repertoires were sequenced longitudinally. Two healthy male donors, one aged 18 to 30 and one aged 30 to 40 years, made up the cohort. Blood samples were taken at several timepoints before and after primary and secondary immunization, and bulk PBMC replicates and cell subsets were isolated.

On the study overall, not on this receptor specifically: After the booster, most of the clones that had expanded following primary vaccination were detected again (roughly 97% of CD4 and 88% of CD8), which suggests that memory was broadly maintained. A small fraction of clonotypes appeared in both the CD4 and CD8 compartments, likely as a result of convergent recombination. Computational filtering was required because FACS-sorted repertoires could contain abundant contaminating clonotypes from the bulk population. The secondary T-cell response was weaker than the primary response but faster, peaking on day 5 instead of day 15. The study included only a couple of donors, which limits how far the findings can be generalized.

This specimen's treatment or condition label, interpreted: live attenuated yellow fever vaccine strain. A standard Ficoll-Paque protocol was used to isolate PBMCs from peripheral blood. Dynabeads CD4 and CD8 positive selection kits were used to isolate CD4 and CD8 T-cell fractions. TriZol was used to extract RNA from bulk PBMCs, from CD4 and CD8 fractions, and from dextramer-positive and dextramer-negative fractions. The TCR sequence derives from a man aged 18 to 30 who received the YFV17D yellow fever vaccine. Sequencing was performed on CD4+ T cells sorted from PBMCs, taken 5 days after the yellow fever booster vaccination.

The nucleotide sequence is TGTGCCATCAGGGCGGGACAAATATTGAACACTGAAGCTTTCTTT. It codes for CAIRAGQILNTEAFF. The chain links TRBV10-3 with TRBJ1-1; the D gene is possibly TRBD1, with 6 bases matching. V and J are truncated by 6 bases and 0 bases respectively, leaving an intervening sequence of 14 bases. CDR3 length: 15 amino acids, cysteine to phenylalanine. Only the CDR3 part of the read is kept: 45 bases, read in frame from the first base. The germline V gene provides CDR1 ENHRY and CDR2 SYGVKD.